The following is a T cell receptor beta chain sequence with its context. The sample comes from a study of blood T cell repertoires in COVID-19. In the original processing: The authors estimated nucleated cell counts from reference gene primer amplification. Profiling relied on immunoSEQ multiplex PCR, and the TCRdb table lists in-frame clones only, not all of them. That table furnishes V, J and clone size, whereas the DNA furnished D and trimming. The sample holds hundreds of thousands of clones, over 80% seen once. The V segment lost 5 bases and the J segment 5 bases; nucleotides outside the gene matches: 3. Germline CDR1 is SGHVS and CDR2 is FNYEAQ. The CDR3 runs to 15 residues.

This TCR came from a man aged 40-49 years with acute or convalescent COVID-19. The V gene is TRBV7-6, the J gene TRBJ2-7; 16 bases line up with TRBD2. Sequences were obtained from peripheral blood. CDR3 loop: CASSPGTSGRDEQYF. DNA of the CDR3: TGTGCCAGCAGCCCGGGGACTAGCGGGAGGGACGAGCAGTACTTC.